A single sample gave rise to the 30 T cell receptor beta chains below, sequenced in a study of control samples from healthy donors and cancer patients. Assay used: immunoSEQ multiplex PCR; TCRdb lists only in-frame clones, some missing. This sample has about 110,000 clones; approximately 84% occur once, and the top ten carry roughly 6.5%. The sequenced sample was blood. The source of these receptors is a man between 18 and 35 years old in good health.

The sample holds one count of this clone. The chain joins TRBV28 to TRBJ1-4, with unresolved D. Between the trimmed V and J ends, which lost 1 base and 8 bases, there was a span of 14 bases. CDR1 MDHEN and CDR2 SYDVKM come from the germline V gene. The CDR3 is made up of 15 amino acids. The CDR3 DNA follows: TGTGCCAGCAGTTTATCCCTTGCAGGCAGCGAAAAACTGTTTTTT. Residues: CASSLSLAGSEKLFF.

The chain combines TRBV2 with TRBJ2-2; 8 nucleotides line up with TRBD1. Trimming removed 6 bases from V and 4 bases from J; junction bases left unmatched: 10. This CDR3 comprises 16 residues. Per germline, CDR1 SNHLY and CDR2 FYNNEI. CDR3 DNA: TGTGCCAGCAGGGCTTCAGGGGGCGTCGGCACCGGGGAGCTGTTTTTT. Translated: CASRASGGVGTGELFF.

V is TRBV3-1 (or the pseudogene TRBV3-2) and J is TRBJ1-5; D is undetermined. V shed 4 bases and J shed 0 bases, with 7 bases lying between them. The CDR3 loop spans 14 amino acids. Germline lookup yields CDR1 LGHDT and CDR2 YNNKEL (reference sequence). In DNA, the CDR3 is TGTGCCAGCAGCCTTTCCCCTAGCAATCAGCCCCAGCATTTT. It yields the protein CASSLSPSNQPQHF.

This clone came up once. The V and J genes are TRBV28 and TRBJ1-1, with 10 bases fitting TRBD1. V shed 8 bases, J shed 9 bases, and the junction held 3 bases outside the gene matches. The germline CDR1 and CDR2 sequences are MDHEN and SYDVKM. This CDR3 region has 11 residues. The CDR3 DNA reads TGTGCCAGCGGGACAGGGGTTAAAGCTTTCTTT. The encoded protein is CASGTGVKAFF.

This clone was seen more than once but under ten times. The chain couples TRBV4-1 to TRBJ1-1; D is uncertain. The CDR3 runs to 13 residues. Trimming took off 0 bases at V and 5 bases at J, with 7 bases between the two ends. CDR1 and CDR2 (germline): MGHRA, YSYEKL. The CDR3 protein is CASSQELGTEAFF. DNA of the CDR3: TGCGCCAGCAGCCAAGAATTGGGTACTGAAGCTTTCTTT.

V is TRBV7-9 and J is TRBJ2-3; D could derive from TRBD1 or TRBD2 (6 bases each). CDR1 and CDR2 from the germline V gene are SEHNR and FQNEAQ (reference sequence). V lost 7 bases to trimming and J lost 3 bases, with 14 bases between them. CDR3 length: 14 residues. The DNA of the CDR3 is TGTGCCAGCATCGACGCGGGACAAACAGATACGCAGTATTTT. Translating it yields CASIDAGQTDTQYF.

This sequence joins TRBV7-9 and TRBJ1-1, with D unresolved. The V and J ends lost 4 bases and 2 bases respectively, with 11 bases between them. The CDR3 runs to 14 residues. Germline V lookup: CDR1 SEHNR, CDR2 FQNEAQ (reference sequence). Here the CDR3 DNA reads TGTGCCAGCAGCTCAAAGATAAGAAACACTGAAGCTTTCTTT. It specifies CASSSKIRNTEAFF.

The rearrangement joins TRBV5-1 to TRBJ2-2; 7 bases map to TRBD1. The CDR3 consists of 15 residues. Trimming removed 5 bases from V and 1 base from J; junction bases left unmatched: 5. Germline CDR1 reads SGHRS; CDR2 reads YFSETQ. The CDR3 DNA reads TGCGCCAGCAGTCCTCGGACAGGGAACACCGGGGAGCTGTTTTTT. Protein product: CASSPRTGNTGELFF.

The chain uses TRBV27 and TRBJ1-1; a possible D gene is TRBD1 (6 bases). Germline CDR1 reads MNHEY; CDR2 reads SMNVEV (reference sequence). The ends were cut back, 7 bases at V and 5 bases at J, with 11 bases in the middle. CDR3 size: 12 residues. CDR3 nucleotides: TGTGCCAGCATAAGGGGGGAGACTGAAGCTTTCTTT. This encodes CASIRGETEAFF.

The rearrangement links TRBV5-1 to TRBJ2-5; 9 nucleotides match TRBD1. Trimming at V came to 4 bases and at J to 2 bases, leaving 3 bases not matched to a gene. The CDR3 loop spans 14 amino acids. From germline, CDR1 is SGHRS and CDR2 YFSETQ. CDR3 nucleotides: TGCGCCAGCAGCGAGGGACAGGGTCAAGAGACCCAGTACTTC. Translating gives CASSEGQGQETQYF.

The gene calls are TRBV2 and TRBJ1-1; 8 bases match TRBD1. The CDR3 has 16 amino acids. Trimming cost V 5 bases and J 1 base; bases outside gene matches: 9. From germline, CDR1 is SNHLY and CDR2 FYNNEI. The DNA of the CDR3 is TGTGCCAGCAGTTTTACCCGGGACAGGAAGAACACTGAAGCTTTCTTT. Its translation is CASSFTRDRKNTEAFF.

The rearrangement joins TRBV5-1 to TRBJ2-3; the D gene is possibly TRBD1 (6 bases). V shed 4 bases and J shed 6 bases, with 18 bases lying between them. Per germline, CDR1 SGHRS and CDR2 YFSETQ. CDR3 size: 15 residues. CDR3 DNA: TGCGCCAGCAGCCCGGGACAACTATTAAGGGATACGCAGTATTTT. Protein sequence: CASSPGQLLRDTQYF.

A single count supports this clone. The chain joins TRBV29-1 to TRBJ1-3; no clear D gene. The V and J ends lost 5 bases and 2 bases respectively, with 7 bases between them. Germline lookup yields CDR1 SQVTM and CDR2 ANQGSEA. This CDR3 is 12 amino acids long. The CDR3 nucleotides read TGCAGCGTTAGAGGGCCTGGAAACACCATATATTTT. It specifies CSVRGPGNTIYF. The full variable domain, rest sourced from reference TRBV29-1 and TRBJ1-3, is SAVISQKPSRDICQRGTSLTIQCQVDSQVTMMFWYRQQPGQSLTLIATANQGSEATYESGFVIDKFPISRPNLTFSTLTVSNMSPEDSSIYLCSVRGPGNTIYFGEGSWLTVV.

This chain links TRBV30 with TRBJ1-6, with 7 bases lining up with TRBD1. Germline V lookup: CDR1 GTSNPN, CDR2 SVGIG (reference sequence). CDR3 size: 14 residues. V was pared by 8 bases and J by 3 bases, with 7 bases of the junction left unmatched. The CDR3 DNA follows: TGTGCCGGGGGACAGATTCACTATAATTCACCCCTCCACTTT. Protein sequence: CAGGQIHYNSPLHF.

The chain combines TRBV18 with TRBJ2-1; 8 nucleotides align to TRBD1. V was clipped by 6 bases and J by 9 bases; unmatched bases: 4. The germline V gene encodes CDR1 KGHSH and CDR2 LQKENI. The CDR3 contains 12 residues. The CDR3 loop is CASSPDRAEQFF. In DNA form, the CDR3 reads TGTGCCAGCTCCCCGGACAGGGCTGAGCAGTTCTTC.

The gene calls are TRBV9 and TRBJ1-3; perhaps TRBD1 as D (5 bases). V was cut by 0 bases and J by 0 bases, with 13 bases left in between. Germline V gene sequence: CDR1 SGDLS, CDR2 YYNGEE. The CDR3 is 17 amino acids. CDR3 coding DNA: TGTGCCAGCAGCGTAGACCCGGACACACTCTCTGGAAACACCATATATTTT. Translation gives CASSVDPDTLSGNTIYF.

This chain connects TRBV6-1 to TRBJ1-2; 8 bases fit TRBD1. The CDR3 spans 17 residues. V dropped 4 bases and J dropped 2; count of bases not matched to a gene: 12. CDR1 and CDR2 (germline): MNHNS, SASEGT. The CDR3 is CASSGDGGQGANYGYTF. The CDR3 bases are TGTGCCAGCAGTGGGGACGGGGGGCAGGGGGCCAACTATGGCTACACCTTC.

The V call is TRBV19, the J call TRBJ1-2; 7 positions agree with TRBD1. With V trimmed by 7 bases and J by 4 bases, 9 bases remained unmatched. The CDR3 has 14 residues. CDR1 is LNHDA, CDR2 SQIVND, per germline (reference sequence). This chain's CDR3 is CASNPTGTLYGYTF. DNA for the CDR3: TGTGCCAGTAATCCGACAGGGACTCTCTATGGCTACACCTTC.

The V gene is TRBV6-6, the J gene TRBJ2-1, with TRBD1 identical over 9 bases. Germline V lookup: CDR1 MNHNY, CDR2 SVGAGI (reference sequence). Losses at the gene ends were 5 bases for V and 4 bases for J; bases not matched to a gene: 6. This CDR3 contains 15 residues. This CDR3 reads CASSTRTGVYNEQFF. The CDR3 DNA reads as TGTGCCAGCAGTACCAGGACAGGGGTGTACAATGAGCAGTTCTTC.

V usage is TRBV4-3 and J usage is TRBJ2-5; D not certain. The ends were cut back, 0 bases at V and 7 bases at J, with 12 bases in the middle. This CDR3 region has 14 residues. Germline V gene lookup returns CDR1 LGHNA and CDR2 YSLEER. CDR3 coding DNA: TGCGCCAGCAGCCAAGAGAGTTTGGGCGGGACCCAGTACTTC. Its translation is CASSQESLGGTQYF.

The chain couples TRBV19 to TRBJ2-7; 9 positions agree with TRBD1. Trimming removed 5 bases from V and 2 bases from J; junction bases left unmatched: 10. Germline lookup yields CDR1 LNHDA and CDR2 SQIVND (reference sequence). The CDR3 is 16 amino acids. CDR3 in DNA: TGTGCCAGTAGTTCGACGACAGGGGGGTATCCCTACGAGCAGTACTTC. It yields the protein CASSSTTGGYPYEQYF.

The chain links TRBV15 to TRBJ1-2; 9 positions match TRBD1. Germline V gene data show CDR1 as LNHNV and CDR2 as YYDKDF (reference sequence). The ends lost 3 bases at V and 2 bases at J; junction bases unmatched: 4. This CDR3 spans 15 amino acids. CDR3 DNA: TGTGCCACCAGCAGCCGGGACAGGGCGAACTATGGCTACACCTTC. Protein: CATSSRDRANYGYTF.

The chain has TRBV6-6 and TRBJ1-2; D is uncertain. Germline assignment: CDR1 MNHNY and CDR2 SVGAGI (reference sequence). V was shortened by 4 bases and J by 8 bases, with 17 bases between the two germline ends. This CDR3 is 14 amino acids long. DNA for the CDR3: TGTGCCAGCAGTTCCCGGGTCGAGAGTGGGGGCTACACCTTC. It is translated as CASSSRVESGGYTF.

The chain employs TRBV9 and TRBJ1-2; the match to TRBD1 covers 7 bases. The CDR3 length is 17 residues. Germline V gene data show CDR1 as SGDLS and CDR2 as YYNGEE. J lost 4 bases, V lost 0 bases, and 12 bases had no gene match. The CDR3 DNA is TGTGCCAGCAGCGTAGCCCCGGGTGGGGGACAGTCCTATGGCTACACCTTC. Encoded protein: CASSVAPGGGQSYGYTF.

The chain is built from TRBV2 and TRBJ1-2; D gene uncertain. The CDR3 sequence is 14 residues long. Trimming left V 4 bases short and J 4 bases short, with 13 bases between. From germline, CDR1 is SNHLY and CDR2 FYNNEI. The DNA for the CDR3 is TGTGCCAGCAGTGCATCGGGGAAAGTCTATGGCTACACCTTC. It codes for CASSASGKVYGYTF.

This clone was observed a single time. The J gene is TRBJ2-3, the V gene TRBV10-3, with 7 bases matching TRBD2. There are 14 residues in the CDR3. With 4 bases clipped from V and 0 bases from J, the junction kept 1 base outside the gene matches. Germline V gives CDR1 ENHRY, CDR2 SYGVKD. The CDR3 sequence: CAISAGGSTDTQYF. As DNA, the CDR3 is TGTGCCATCAGTGCGGGGGGTAGCACAGATACGCAGTATTTT.

The J gene is TRBJ1-3, the V gene TRBV28; 8 nucleotides align to TRBD1. From germline, CDR1 is MDHEN and CDR2 SYDVKM. The junction had 8 bases not matched to a gene; V was cut back by 6 bases and J by 4 bases. The CDR3 extends over 15 amino acids. The CDR3: CASRNQGAGGNTIYF. The CDR3 bases are TGTGCCAGCAGAAATCAGGGGGCTGGAGGAAACACCATATATTTT.

The gene calls are TRBV10-3 and TRBJ2-3; D could derive from TRBD1 or TRBD2 (5 bases each). CDR1 ENHRY and CDR2 SYGVKD come from the germline V gene. Trimming stripped 6 bases from V and 5 bases from J, with 15 bases between. The CDR3 consists of 14 residues. The chain's CDR3 is CAIRDAHGGDTQYF. The DNA of the CDR3 is TGTGCCATCAGGGACGCCCATGGGGGAGATACGCAGTATTTT.

The CDR3 DNA is TGTGCCAGCAGCCAACGGGGTAAAGCCCGAGCTTTCTTT. Encoded protein: CASSQRGKARAFF. The chain employs TRBV21-1 and TRBJ1-1. TRBV21-1 counts as a pseudogene. This CDR3 comprises 13 residues.

The chain recombines TRBV6-1 with TRBJ2-7; D is undetermined. Germline loops: CDR1 MNHNS, CDR2 SASEGT. CDR3 length: 11 residues. Trimming took off 5 bases at V and 5 bases at J, with 7 bases between the two ends. The chain's CDR3 is CASSYSDEQYV. CDR3 DNA: TGTGCCAGCAGTTATTCTGACGAGCAGTACGTC.